The 28 T cell receptor beta chains below were found in one sample sequenced in a study of PD-1 blockade in classical Hodgkin lymphoma. Only in-frame clones appear in the TCRdb table, and some are missing; sequencing was by immunoSEQ multiplex PCR. The sample lists roughly 47,000 clones; around three quarters were seen once. Brentuximab vedotin exposure varied, and every patient relapsed after autologous stem cell transplantation. The sample here was peripheral blood mononuclear cells (PBMCs), taken before the second cycle of nivolumab. The receptors were sampled from a human donor with classical Hodgkin lymphoma.

This sequence joins TRBV11-2 and TRBJ2-5; 9 bases are a match to TRBD2. CDR3 length equals 15 residues. Losses at the gene ends were 1 base for V and 6 bases for J; bases not matched to a gene: 6. CDR1 and CDR2 (germline): SGHAT, FQNNGV. In DNA, the CDR3 is TGTGCCAGCAGCTTAGTTAGCGGGAGTAAAAAGACCCAGTACTTC. It specifies CASSLVSGSKKTQYF.

J is TRBJ1-3 and V is TRBV11-3; D ambiguous. The V end lost 1 base, the J end lost 7 bases, and 11 bases lay between the germline ends. Germline CDR1 SGHNT, CDR2 YENEEA. This CDR3 is built from 14 residues. The CDR3 DNA follows: TGTGCCAGCAGCTTAGGCGGGAATTGGAACACCATATATTTT. Translating it yields CASSLGGNWNTIYF.

The chain is built from TRBV28 and TRBJ1-5, with 7 bases identical to TRBD1. The CDR3 has 14 amino acids. J was trimmed by 2 bases and V by 6 bases; bases with no gene match: 4. CDR1 and CDR2 (germline): MDHEN, SYDVKM. CDR3 protein: CASSEGTGNQPQHF. CDR3 bases: TGTGCCAGCAGCGAAGGGACAGGCAATCAGCCCCAGCATTTT.

The genes are TRBV27 and TRBJ1-4; 8 bases align to TRBD1. This CDR3 comprises 15 residues. Trimming took 5 bases from V and 6 from J; bases not matched to a gene: 8. Germline CDR1 and CDR2: MNHEY and SMNVEV (reference sequence). CDR3 bases: TGTGCCAGCAGTGGCAGACAGGGGAGGCATGAAAAACTGTTTTTT. This translates into CASSGRQGRHEKLFF. The full variable domain, in which reference TRBV27 and TRBJ1-4 provide the parts outside the CDR3, is EAQVTQNPRYLITVTGKKLTVTCSQNMNHEYMSWYRQDPGLGLRQIYYSMNVEVTDKGDVPEGYKVSRKEKRNFPLILESPSPNQTSLYFCASSGRQGRHEKLFFGSGTQLSVL.

The chain links TRBV7-2 to TRBJ2-7, with 11 positions matching TRBD2. The germline CDR1 and CDR2 sequences are SGHTA and FQGNSA. The ends lost 4 bases at V and 2 bases at J; junction bases unmatched: 7. This CDR3 is 16 amino acids long. The CDR3 loop reads CASSSTGTSGTYEQYF. Here the CDR3 DNA reads TGTGCCAGCAGCTCCACCGGGACTAGCGGTACCTACGAGCAGTACTTC.

This rearrangement joins TRBV6-5 to TRBJ1-1; D is possibly TRBD1 (6 bases). V lost 8 bases to trimming and J lost 5 bases, with 18 bases between them. Germline V gives CDR1 MNHEY, CDR2 SVGAGI. There are 14 residues in the CDR3. The DNA for the CDR3 is TGTGCCAGCGGTTCTACCCGGAGGGGGACTGAAGCTTTCTTT. Amino acid sequence: CASGSTRRGTEAFF.

The chain links TRBV6-1 to TRBJ1-2; D remains unclear. Germline assignment: CDR1 MNHNS and CDR2 SASEGT. Trimming stripped 5 bases from V and 4 bases from J, with 8 bases between. There are 12 residues in the CDR3. The CDR3 DNA reads TGTGCCAGCAGTCAACAGAGCTATGGCTACACCTTC. This codes for CASSQQSYGYTF.

The rearrangement joins TRBV4-3 to TRBJ1-6; D call uncertain. With 2 bases removed from V and 0 bases from J, the gap between germline ends came to 8 bases. Germline CDR1 LGHNA, CDR2 YSLEER. The length of the CDR3 is 16 residues. CDR3 sequence (DNA): TGCGCCAGCAGCCAACAAGGGAGCTCCTATAATTCACCCCTCCACTTT. It specifies CASSQQGSSYNSPLHF.

The V and J genes are TRBV2 and TRBJ2-7; 7 nucleotides agree with TRBD2. CDR3 length: 12 amino acids. Germline CDR1 and CDR2: SNHLY and FYNNEI. J lost 7 bases, V lost 4 bases, and 4 bases had no gene match. CDR3 protein: CASSGPGGEQYF. The CDR3 DNA is TGTGCCAGCAGTGGCCCCGGGGGGGAGCAGTACTTC.

The genes are TRBV27 and TRBJ2-1; the match to TRBD1 covers 9 bases. The CDR3 runs 18 residues. V trimming: 6 bases; J trimming: 6 bases; junction bases outside the gene matches: 18. From germline, CDR1 is MNHEY and CDR2 SMNVEV (reference sequence). The CDR3 loop is CASSRNRQGVTYGNEQFF. For the CDR3, the DNA is TGTGCCAGCAGCCGCAACCGACAGGGGGTGACTTACGGCAATGAGCAGTTCTTC.

The V call is TRBV5-1, the J call TRBJ2-5; D uncertain. This CDR3 has 14 residues. Trimming took off 0 bases at V and 1 base at J, with 7 bases between the two ends. Germline V gives CDR1 SGHRS, CDR2 YFSETQ. CDR3 in amino acids: CASSLEGFQETQYF. The CDR3 DNA sequence: TGCGCCAGCAGCTTGGAGGGCTTCCAAGAGACCCAGTACTTC. Filled out from reference TRBV5-1 and TRBJ2-5, the complete variable domain reads KAGVTQTPRYLIKTRGQQVTLSCSPISGHRSVSWYQQTPGQGLQFLFEYFSETQRNKGNFPGRFSGRQFSNSRSEMNVSTLELGDSALYLCASSLEGFQETQYFGPGTRLLVL.

This clone showed up just once. This chain uses TRBV7-2 with TRBJ2-3; 10 bases map to TRBD2. V lost 4 bases, J lost 4 bases, and 8 bases stayed unmatched. The length of the CDR3 is 16 residues. Germline CDR1 reads SGHTA; CDR2 reads FQGNSA. CDR3 in amino acids: CASSSVAGGRADTQYF. In DNA form, the CDR3 reads TGTGCCAGCAGCTCCGTAGCGGGGGGCCGGGCAGATACGCAGTATTTT.

The chain couples TRBV27 to TRBJ2-3; 8 nucleotides align to TRBD2. This CDR3 contains 17 residues. The germline V gene has CDR1 MNHEY and CDR2 SMNVEV (reference sequence). The ends lost 8 bases at V and 0 bases at J; junction bases unmatched: 13. In DNA form, the CDR3 reads TGTGCCAGCCCCGGAGTAGCGGGGCGCACTAGCACAGATACGCAGTATTTT. Encoded protein: CASPGVAGRTSTDTQYF.

CDR3 coding DNA: TGTGCCAGCAGTGGAGGGGGACAGACCCAGTACTTC. Amino acids: CASSGGGQTQYF. J is TRBJ2-5 and V is TRBV25-1; weak D call: TRBD1 (6 bases). V gave up 4 bases and J gave up 6 bases, with 9 bases separating them. The V gene's germline CDR1 is MGHDK and CDR2 SYGVNS. This CDR3 contains 12 residues.

The chain has TRBV12-5 and TRBJ2-5; D is unclear. Trimming left V 5 bases short and J 4 bases short, with 11 bases between. Germline V gene sequence: CDR1 LGHNT, CDR2 FRNRAP. The CDR3 totals 13 residues. The CDR3: CASGIRLGETQYF. The CDR3 coding sequence is TGTGCTAGTGGTATTCGACTTGGAGAGACCCAGTACTTC.

The rearrangement joins TRBV5-1 to TRBJ2-1; D not certain. Deletions cut 2 bases from V and 7 bases from J, with 13 bases between. Germline loops: CDR1 SGHRS, CDR2 YFSETQ. This CDR3 has 14 amino acids. CDR3 coding DNA: TGCGCCAGCAGCTTAGAAAGACACATGAATGAGCAGTTCTTC. It translates to CASSLERHMNEQFF.

This clone was counted many times. J is TRBJ1-4 and V is TRBV11-3; TRBD1 agrees at 7 bases. V gave up 0 bases and J gave up 4 bases; unmatched junction bases: 8. The germline V gene encodes CDR1 SGHNT and CDR2 YENEEA. The CDR3 totals 17 residues. The CDR3 region has the DNA TGTGCCAGCAGCTTAGATGTCGGACAGGCTAATAATGAAAAACTGTTTTTT. Translation gives CASSLDVGQANNEKLFF. The entire variable domain, with the rest obtained from reference TRBV11-3 and TRBJ1-4, is as follows: EAGVVQSPRYKIIEKKQPVAFWCNPISGHNTLYWYLQNLGQGPELLIRYENEEAVDDSQLPKDRFSAERLKGVDSTLKIQPAELGDSAVYLCASSLDVGQANNEKLFFGSGTQLSVL.

The CDR3 region has the DNA TGTGCCAGCAGCGGGGGGACTAGCGGGAGTCAAGAGACCCAGTACTTC. Amino acids: CASSGGTSGSQETQYF. The V gene is TRBV7-8, the J gene TRBJ2-5; TRBD2 matches at 14 bases. The length of the CDR3 is 16 residues. In germline, CDR1 is SGHVS, CDR2 FQNEAQ. Trimming took 5 bases from V and 2 from J; bases not matched to a gene: 4.

This chain links TRBV4-2 with TRBJ2-1; no firm D call. Germline-derived CDR1 and CDR2 are LGHNA and YNFKEQ. Trimming took 0 bases from V and 2 from J, leaving 14 bases between them. The CDR3 extends over 17 amino acids. The CDR3 DNA reads as TGTGCCAGCAGCCAAGAGCCCAGCGCGAGAACCTACAATGAGCAGTTCTTC. This sequence encodes CASSQEPSARTYNEQFF.

CDR3 bases: TGTGCCAGCAGGGATCCAGACAGGTGGACTGAAGCTTTCTTT. Protein: CASRDPDRWTEAFF. The rearrangement links TRBV6-6 to TRBJ1-1, with a possible D match to TRBD1 (6 bases). The V end lost 6 bases, the J end lost 5 bases, and 16 bases lay between the germline ends. From germline, CDR1 is MNHNY and CDR2 SVGAGI (reference sequence). The CDR3 consists of 14 residues.

This clone was seen a few times. This sequence joins TRBV2 and TRBJ1-1, with a tentative D call TRBD1 (6 bases). V was pared by 6 bases and J by 4 bases, with 15 bases between. CDR1 and CDR2 from the germline V gene are SNHLY and FYNNEI. The CDR3 has 14 amino acids. CDR3 in amino acids: CASSQQGYSTEAFF. CDR3 bases: TGTGCCAGCAGCCAACAGGGCTATAGCACTGAAGCTTTCTTT.

The V call is TRBV7-3, the J call TRBJ2-1, with 10 bases that match TRBD2. Germline lookup yields CDR1 SGHTA and CDR2 FQGTGA. The CDR3 is 16 residues long. The J segment lost 7 bases and the V segment lost 8 bases, leaving 14 bases of the junction unmatched. CDR3 in DNA: TGTGCCAGCTCGGTCAGCGGGAGGGAAAGGGGGAATGAGCAGTTCTTC. As protein: CASSVSGRERGNEQFF.

The chain is built from TRBV7-2 and TRBJ1-5, with no clear D. Looked up from germline, CDR1 is SGHTA and CDR2 is FQGNSA. The CDR3 contains 13 residues. Trimming shortened V by 3 bases and J by 4 bases, and 7 bases separated the two germline ends. The CDR3 region is CASSFFGNQPQHF. CDR3 DNA sequence: TGTGCCAGCAGCTTTTTTGGGAATCAGCCCCAGCATTTT.

This chain connects TRBV19 to TRBJ2-1; 10 nucleotides align to TRBD1. CDR1 LNHDA and CDR2 SQIVND come from the germline V gene (reference sequence). The V and J ends lost 5 bases and 7 bases, in that order; junction bases with no gene match: 2. The CDR3 length is 13 residues. The CDR3 nucleotides read TGTGCCAGTAGTGACAGGGGGCGGAATGAGCAGTTCTTC. This translates into CASSDRGRNEQFF.

The rearrangement links TRBV5-1 to TRBJ2-5; 10 bases align to TRBD2. V shed 3 bases, J shed 5 bases, and the junction held 13 bases outside the gene matches. CDR3 length: 17 amino acids. Germline V CDR1 and CDR2: SGHRS, YFSETQ. CDR3 amino acids: CASSYGLAETLLETQYF. The CDR3 DNA reads TGCGCCAGCAGCTATGGACTAGCGGAGACCCTCTTGGAGACCCAGTACTTC.

The table lists this clone with a count of one. The chain is built from TRBV27 and TRBJ1-6, with a possible D match to TRBD1 (6 bases). The CDR3 contains 13 residues. Deletions cut 2 bases from V and 13 bases from J, with 12 bases between. CDR1 is MNHEY and CDR2 is SMNVEV in the germline V gene (reference sequence). This chain's CDR3 is CASSLGQRLPLHF. The CDR3 bases are TGTGCCAGCAGTTTAGGACAGCGGTTGCCCCTCCACTTT.

This clone was seen a handful of times. The chain links TRBV7-2 to TRBJ1-1; perhaps TRBD1 as D (5 bases). V was cut by 5 bases and J by 6 bases, with 13 bases left in between. CDR1 and CDR2 from the germline V gene are SGHTA and FQGNSA. The CDR3 consists of 13 residues. CDR3 bases: TGTGCCAGCAGCCTCAAGGGAGGGGCTGAAGCTTTCTTT. It translates to CASSLKGGAEAFF.

This clone appeared a few times. V and J are TRBV6-4 and TRBJ1-3; the match to TRBD1 covers 7 bases. The germline V gene encodes CDR1 MRHNA and CDR2 SNTAGT. V trimming: 3 bases; J trimming: 0 bases; junction bases outside the gene matches: 8. The CDR3 loop spans 17 amino acids. DNA for the CDR3: TGTGCCAGCAGTGAATCGGGGACAGTAGTCTCTGGAAACACCATATATTTT. It codes for CASSESGTVVSGNTIYF.